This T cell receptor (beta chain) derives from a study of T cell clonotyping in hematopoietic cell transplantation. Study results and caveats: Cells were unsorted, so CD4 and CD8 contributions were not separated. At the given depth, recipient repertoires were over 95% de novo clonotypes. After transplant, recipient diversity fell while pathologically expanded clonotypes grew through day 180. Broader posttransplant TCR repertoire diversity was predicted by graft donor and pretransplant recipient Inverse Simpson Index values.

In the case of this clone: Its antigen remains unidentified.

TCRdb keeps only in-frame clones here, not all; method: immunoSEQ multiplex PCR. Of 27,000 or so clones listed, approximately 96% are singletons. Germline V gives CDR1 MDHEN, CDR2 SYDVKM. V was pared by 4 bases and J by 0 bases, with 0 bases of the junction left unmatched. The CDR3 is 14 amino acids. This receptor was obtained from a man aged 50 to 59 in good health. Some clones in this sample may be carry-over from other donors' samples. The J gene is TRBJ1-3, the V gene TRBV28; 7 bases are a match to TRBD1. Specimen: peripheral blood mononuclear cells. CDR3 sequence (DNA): TGTGCCAGCAGTTCAGGGGGCTCTGGAAACACCATATATTTT. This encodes CASSSGGSGNTIYF.